This T cell receptor (beta chain) was identified during a study of blood T cell repertoires in COVID-19 (dated by TCRdb to about 2020). Regarding the complete study: Samples from collaborators originated in the United States, Italy and Spain and spanned both the acute and convalescent phases of COVID-19. The prospective study material was composed of cDNA or gDNA derived from T cells, B-cell-depleted T cells, or PBMCs. Deeply sampled blood TCRbeta repertoires from subjects exposed to, actively infected with, or recovered from COVID-19 were included in the dataset. A freely available public database, intended as a resource for researchers studying the immune response to SARS-CoV-2, is where the repertoires were released. The samples were drawn from the first 160 participants of the ongoing ImmuneRACE study and from some 1,300 subjects provided by 6 global collaborators. A de-identified subject ID, COVID-19 status, age in years and sex were almost always included in the sample metadata. Where HLA class I and class II types were available, the types were taken from metadata supplied by the sample provider, not from assay-based typing.

One collaborating source in Seattle enrolled patients while the patients were actively infected and followed the patients over time throughout the course of disease. Whole blood was collected in K2EDTA tubes by collaborating institutions according to the institutions' own protocols. For TCRbeta analysis, collaborators shipped samples as frozen whole blood, isolated PBMCs, or DNA extracted from either of those sample types. V ends up 0 bases short and J 6 bases short, with an unmatched junction base count of 8. CDR1 and CDR2 were assigned from the germline V gene (reference sequence) as SGHNT and YYREEE. The CDR3 starts with the cysteine, ends with the phenylalanine, and has 16 residues. Just CDR3 DNA is preserved here, 48 bases in frame from base 1. This clone has a single count. The specificity of this receptor is unknown. No base-level quality is on record; no much larger clone is a single base apart.

TCRbeta CDR3 regions were amplified from genomic DNA using the immunoSEQ Assay, a bias-controlled multiplex PCR. The original pipeline was this. Within the assay, amplification of reference gene primers was used to estimate how many nucleated cells each sample contained. To quantify the absolute abundance of each unique TCRbeta CDR3 rearrangement, sequence reads were collapsed and filtered. For each sample, productive Simpson clonality was calculated by taking the square root of Simpson's diversity index across productive rearrangements. TCRdb took this table from immuneACCESS and kept in-frame rearrangements with V and J called. Such tables lack part of the clones; where checked against another copy, unresolved V genes explain under half of the gap, and the rest is unexplained. The D gene and trimming were derived from the DNA, and the V and J assignments and clone size from that table. For this sample there are around 310,000 clones; 90% appear just once. Jointly, the top ten make up under 1.1% of the sample.

What the work shows at the level of the full study, not this receptor alone: The amount of clinical and demographic metadata varied by source and participant and was provided uncurated.

The sequenced sample was peripheral blood. The TCR sequence derives from a woman aged 40 to 50 with COVID-19, enrolled during active disease. The chain links TRBV5-4 with TRBJ2-2, with 7 central nucleotides matching TRBD1. The DNA is as follows: TGTGCCAGCAGCTTGGCTGAACAGGGGACGGCCGGGGAGCTGTTTTTT. Protein translation: CASSLAEQGTAGELFF.